Included here is one TCR beta chain sequence, with context. This sample stems from a study of blood T cell repertoires in COVID-19. Losses at the gene ends were 4 bases for V and 8 bases for J; bases not matched to a gene: 5. The germline gives CDR1 MNHEY, CDR2 SVGAGI. This CDR3 spans 15 amino acids. Up to 2 weeks before entering the study, exposed participants had met a COVID-19 case. Produced via immunoSEQ multiplex PCR; TCRdb's table is partial and in-frame only. This table has 150,000 or so clones, roughly 90% appearing once. V and J are TRBV6-5 and TRBJ2-1; TRBD2 matches 13 bases. Sequenced input: PBMCs or T cells enriched from blood (not recorded which). The sequence was collected from a woman in her 40s who had been exposed to COVID-19. The CDR3 nucleotides are TGTGCCAGCAGTTTACTAGCGGGAGGGCCCGATGAGCAGTTCTTC. It specifies CASSLLAGGPDEQFF.